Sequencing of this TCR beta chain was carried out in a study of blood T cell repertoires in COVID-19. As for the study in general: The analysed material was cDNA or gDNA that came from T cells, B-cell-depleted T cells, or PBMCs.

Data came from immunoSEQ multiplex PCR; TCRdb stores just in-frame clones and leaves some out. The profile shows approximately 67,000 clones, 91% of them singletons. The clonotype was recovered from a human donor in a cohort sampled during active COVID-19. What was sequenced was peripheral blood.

The CDR3 sequence: CASSLNRDRGVPGNTIYF. CDR3 nucleotide sequence: TGTGCCAGTAGTCTTAACCGGGACAGGGGTGTCCCGGGAAACACCATATATTTT. The chain recombines TRBV19 with TRBJ1-3, with 10 positions matching TRBD1. Germline trimming cut 5 bases from V and 4 bases from J; bases unmatched to any gene: 14. The CDR3 spans 18 residues. The germline V gene encodes CDR1 LNHDA and CDR2 SQIVND (reference sequence). Full variable domain (missing parts from reference TRBV19 and TRBJ1-3): DGGITQSPKYLFRKEGQNVTLSCEQNLNHDAMYWYRQDPGQGLRLIYYSQIVNDFQKGDIAEGYSVSREKKESFPLTVTSAQKNPTAFYLCASSLNRDRGVPGNTIYFGEGSWLTVV.